The sequence of this T cell receptor beta chain was determined in a study of cytomegalovirus exposure and HLA in healthy donors. PCR was performed using 60 Vbeta and 13 Jbeta primers. The data were produced by immunoSEQ multiplex PCR, yet TCRdb's version contains in-frame clones alone and is incomplete. The sample lists some 70,000 clones, roughly 74% seen once, with 7.8% in the top ten. Whole-study findings and limits: When analyzed later, the rates of TCR association showed variation by HLA locus, with DRB1 the most and HLA-C the fewest. Later analysis revealed greater clonal expansion in HLA-associated TCR beta chains than in equally common others.

This clone was seen more than once but under ten times. Antigen: not known. V lost 5 bases to trimming and J lost 4 bases, with 17 bases between them. There are 16 residues in the CDR3. Germline V gene data show CDR1 as SGHVS and CDR2 as FQNEAQ. This TCR was sampled from a man aged 18-30 years in good health and CMV-seropositive. V gene TRBV7-8 combines with J gene TRBJ1-4, with a tentative D call TRBD1 (6 bases). The sample comprised PBMCs. The CDR3 nucleotides read TGTGCCAGCAGCCCGACAACAGGGACCATTAATGAAAAACTGTTTTTT. It yields the protein CASSPTTGTINEKLFF.